These 19 T cell receptor beta chains share one sample of origin, sequenced in a study of CD8 T cells in ankylosing spondylitis. TCRdb analysed the 5' RACE reads with MiXCR anew, one entry per CDR3 protein. The table shows tens of thousands of distinct CDR3 sequences, with less than 3% occurring only once. The sample taken for sequencing was blood, either unsorted or a sorted T cell fraction (not recorded which). These receptors were obtained from a female donor with ankylosing spondylitis or in good health (not recorded which).

This clonotype was detected ten times or more. The chain recombines TRBV9 with TRBJ2-4; no reliable D call. V dropped 0 bases and J dropped 7 bases, with 8 bases sitting between them. The CDR3 covers 13 residues. CDR1 and CDR2 from the germline V gene are SGDLS and YYNGEE. In nucleotides, the CDR3 is TGTGCCAGCAGCGTAGGGGTTATGAACATTCAGTACTTC. It specifies CASSVGVMNIQYF.

This clonotype was seen many times. The chain is built from TRBV9 and TRBJ2-1, with 9 bases fitting TRBD1. J lost 2 bases, V lost 3 bases, and 6 bases had no gene match. Germline V gene data show CDR1 as SGDLS and CDR2 as YYNGEE. The CDR3 runs to 16 residues. This CDR3 reads CASSDPTGGTYNEQFF. The DNA of the CDR3 is TGTGCCAGCAGCGATCCGACAGGGGGGACCTACAATGAGCAGTTCTTC.

This clonotype was recorded at least ten times. The chain combines TRBV9 with TRBJ1-2; 7 nucleotides align to TRBD1. CDR3 size: 16 residues. The germline gives CDR1 SGDLS, CDR2 YYNGEE. The trim removed 4 bases at V and 1 base at J, leaving 10 bases unmatched. The CDR3 region has the DNA TGTGCCAGCAGCCCCCTCGGGACAGCGATTAACTATGGCTACACCTTC. It is translated as CASSPLGTAINYGYTF.

This clonotype has a count of ten or more. This rearrangement joins TRBV9 to TRBJ1-1, with 8 nucleotides matching TRBD1. The V gene's germline CDR1 is SGDLS and CDR2 YYNGEE. CDR3 size: 15 residues. Trimming took 4 bases from V and 4 from J; bases not matched to a gene: 9. CDR3 sequence (DNA): TGTGCCAGCAGCTACATGACAGGGGTTGGCACTGAAGCTTTCTTT. This gives the protein CASSYMTGVGTEAFF.

By its share, this clonotype is medium-sized. J is TRBJ2-3 and V is TRBV9; tentatively, D is TRBD2 (6 bases). The germline gives CDR1 SGDLS, CDR2 YYNGEE. V shed 0 bases and J shed 2 bases, with 7 bases lying between them. This CDR3 is 14 amino acids long. CDR3 sequence (DNA): TGTGCCAGCAGCGTAGCTAGCGCCACAGATACGCAGTATTTT. It specifies CASSVASATDTQYF.

This clonotype was observed many times. V and J are TRBV9 and TRBJ2-1, with 8 bases that match TRBD2. Germline lookup yields CDR1 SGDLS and CDR2 YYNGEE. The CDR3 loop spans 14 amino acids. The trim removed 4 bases at V and 7 bases at J, leaving 7 bases unmatched. In DNA, the CDR3 is TGTGCCAGCAGCCAAGCGGGAGTGAGGAATGAGCAGTTCTTC. Protein product: CASSQAGVRNEQFF.

This clonotype was observed at least ten times. The rearrangement uses TRBV9 and TRBJ1-1, with TRBD1 as a possible D gene (6 bases). The CDR3 spans 14 residues. The germline CDR1 and CDR2 sequences are SGDLS and YYNGEE. V was pared by 0 bases and J by 1 base, with 7 bases between. CDR3 in DNA: TGTGCCAGCAGCGTAGTGGACAGGAACACTGAAGCTTTCTTT. Protein: CASSVVDRNTEAFF.

Ten or more counts support this clonotype. The chain has TRBV9 and TRBJ2-1; TRBD2 matches 7 bases. The length of the CDR3 is 16 residues. Germline CDR1 and CDR2: SGDLS and YYNGEE. Trimming took 0 bases from V and 2 from J; bases not matched to a gene: 5. The CDR3: CASSVGGLPAYNEQFF. The CDR3 coding sequence is TGTGCCAGCAGCGTAGGGGGACTACCAGCCTACAATGAGCAGTTCTTC. Complete variable domain (other parts from reference TRBV9 and TRBJ2-1): DSGVTQTPKHLITATGQRVTLRCSPRSGDLSVYWYQQSLDQGLQFLIQYYNGEERAKGNILERFSAQQFPDLHSELNLSSLELGDSALYFCASSVGGLPAYNEQFFGPGTRLTVL.

This clonotype was seen only a few times. V gene TRBV9 combines with J gene TRBJ2-1, with 15 positions matching TRBD2. The CDR3 is 16 residues long. Germline CDR1 reads SGDLS; CDR2 reads YYNGEE. Losses at the gene ends were 4 bases for V and 9 bases for J; bases not matched to a gene: 8. CDR3 region: CASSPWTSGRAGEQFF. CDR3 coding DNA: TGTGCCAGCAGCCCTTGGACTAGCGGGAGGGCCGGTGAGCAGTTCTTC.

This clonotype was detected many times. The chain links TRBV9 to TRBJ2-3; D remains unclear. V gave up 0 bases and J gave up 6 bases, with 11 bases separating them. CDR1 and CDR2 (germline): SGDLS, YYNGEE. The CDR3 length is 14 residues. The CDR3 is CASSVEVTSDTQYF. The CDR3 nucleotides read TGTGCCAGCAGCGTAGAGGTCACATCTGATACGCAGTATTTT. Full variable domain (rest looked up from reference TRBV9 and TRBJ2-3): DSGVTQTPKHLITATGQRVTLRCSPRSGDLSVYWYQQSLDQGLQFLIQYYNGEERAKGNILERFSAQQFPDLHSELNLSSLELGDSALYFCASSVEVTSDTQYFGPGTRLTVL.

This clonotype showed up many times. CDR3 residues: CASSVDGTDRVYEQYF. CDR3 bases: TGTGCCAGCAGCGTAGATGGGACGGACAGAGTCTACGAGCAGTACTTC. The chain employs TRBV9 and TRBJ2-7, with D perhaps TRBD1 (6 bases). This CDR3 is 16 amino acids long. With 0 bases removed from V and 3 bases from J, the gap between germline ends came to 16 bases. Germline V lookup: CDR1 SGDLS, CDR2 YYNGEE. Looking up the rest from reference TRBV9 and TRBJ2-7 gives the full variable domain: DSGVTQTPKHLITATGQRVTLRCSPRSGDLSVYWYQQSLDQGLQFLIQYYNGEERAKGNILERFSAQQFPDLHSELNLSSLELGDSALYFCASSVDGTDRVYEQYFGPGTRLTVT.

This clonotype qualifies as medium-sized. The chain joins TRBV9 to TRBJ2-3, with 9 nucleotides matching TRBD1. This CDR3 is built from 17 residues. Germline-derived CDR1 and CDR2 are SGDLS and YYNGEE. V gave up 0 bases and J gave up 3 bases; unmatched junction bases: 8. The CDR3 is CASSVERQGERTDTQYF. As DNA, the CDR3 is TGTGCCAGCAGCGTAGAAAGACAGGGGGAAAGAACAGATACGCAGTATTTT.

This clonotype was found many times. V gene TRBV9 combines with J gene TRBJ1-2; the D is unclear. Germline CDR1 is SGDLS and CDR2 is YYNGEE. V gave up 0 bases and J gave up 3 bases, with 12 bases separating them. The CDR3 contains 15 residues. CDR3 loop: CASSVDAGLDYGYTF. Here the CDR3 DNA reads TGTGCCAGCAGCGTAGATGCAGGACTCGACTATGGCTACACCTTC.

This clonotype is judged medium-sized. This chain connects TRBV9 to TRBJ1-6; TRBD1 matches at 8 bases. Germline V gene data show CDR1 as SGDLS and CDR2 as YYNGEE. CDR3 length: 15 residues. The junction had 7 bases not matched to a gene; V was cut back by 3 bases and J by 8 bases. The CDR3 is CASSAQGAADSPLHF. The CDR3, as DNA: TGTGCCAGCAGCGCCCAGGGGGCCGCTGATTCACCCCTCCACTTT.

The chain carries TRBV9 and TRBJ2-1; TRBD1 aligns across 7 bases. This CDR3 has 14 amino acids. The ends lost 1 base at V and 6 bases at J; junction bases unmatched: 4. The V gene's germline CDR1 is SGDLS and CDR2 YYNGEE. The CDR3 here is CASSVLGTANEQFF. The CDR3 nucleotides are TGTGCCAGCAGCGTACTAGGGACAGCCAATGAGCAGTTCTTC.

The J gene is TRBJ1-4, the V gene TRBV9; D may be TRBD1 (6 bases). From germline, CDR1 is SGDLS and CDR2 YYNGEE. The V gene lost 3 bases and the J gene lost 8 bases, with 23 bases spanning the gap. The CDR3 contains 17 residues. CDR3: CASSATSGGLSAEKLFF. The DNA for the CDR3 is TGTGCCAGCAGCGCCACTTCCGGGGGCCTCTCCGCGGAAAAACTGTTTTTT. Looking up the rest from reference TRBV9 and TRBJ1-4 gives the full variable domain: DSGVTQTPKHLITATGQRVTLRCSPRSGDLSVYWYQQSLDQGLQFLIQYYNGEERAKGNILERFSAQQFPDLHSELNLSSLELGDSALYFCASSATSGGLSAEKLFFGSGTQLSVL.

The sample holds many counts of this clonotype. The J gene is TRBJ2-1, the V gene TRBV9; TRBD2 matches at 9 bases. CDR3 length: 17 residues. CDR1 SGDLS and CDR2 YYNGEE come from the germline V gene. Unmatched junction bases numbered 12, after V lost 0 bases and J lost 8 bases. The CDR3 DNA reads as TGTGCCAGCAGCGTAGAGGGTAGCGGGGGCCCGTGGGATGAGCAGTTCTTC. Residues: CASSVEGSGGPWDEQFF.

In its sample, this clonotype was seen many times. CDR3 region: CASSVRRDSTDTQYF. The CDR3 nucleotides are TGTGCCAGCAGCGTGAGACGGGATAGCACAGATACGCAGTATTTT. The rearrangement uses TRBV9 and TRBJ2-3, with D perhaps TRBD2 (5 bases). The CDR3 runs 15 residues. The germline V gene has CDR1 SGDLS and CDR2 YYNGEE. The V end lost 2 bases, the J end lost 0 bases, and 10 bases lay between the germline ends.

The table lists this clonotype with many counts. The chain's CDR3 is CASSYDGANSPLHF. The CDR3 DNA sequence: TGTGCCAGCAGCTACGACGGTGCCAATTCACCCCTCCACTTT. This chain links TRBV9 with TRBJ1-6; unclear D gene. This CDR3 region has 14 residues. CDR1 is SGDLS and CDR2 is YYNGEE in the germline V gene. V was shortened by 4 bases and J by 7 bases, with 12 bases between the two germline ends.